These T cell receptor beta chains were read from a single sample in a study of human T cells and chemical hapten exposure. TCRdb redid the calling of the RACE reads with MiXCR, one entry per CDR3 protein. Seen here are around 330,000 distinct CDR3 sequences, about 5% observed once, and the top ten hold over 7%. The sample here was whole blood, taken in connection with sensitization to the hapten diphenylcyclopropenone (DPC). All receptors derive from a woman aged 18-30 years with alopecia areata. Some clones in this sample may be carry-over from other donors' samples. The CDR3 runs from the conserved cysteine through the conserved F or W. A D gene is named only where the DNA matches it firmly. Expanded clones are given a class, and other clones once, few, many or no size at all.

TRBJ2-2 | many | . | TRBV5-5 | CASSLTQSDTGELFF | TGTGCCAGCAGCTTAACGCAGTCAGACACCGGGGAGCTGTTTTTT
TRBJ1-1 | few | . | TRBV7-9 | CASSSRPTEAFF | TGTGCCAGCAGCTCGCGACCCACTGAAGCTTTCTTT
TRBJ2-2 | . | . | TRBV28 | CASSKGLRGRSNTGELFF | TGTGCCAGCAGTAAAGGATTGAGGGGACGCTCGAACACCGGGGAGCTGTTTTTT
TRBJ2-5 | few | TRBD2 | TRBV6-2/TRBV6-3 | CASSPGTSGAKQYF | TGTGCCAGCAGTCCCGGGACTAGCGGGGCCAAGCAGTACTTC
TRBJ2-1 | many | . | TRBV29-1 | CSVGAHGSLMEQFF | TGCAGCGTTGGGGCCCACGGATCCCTCATGGAGCAGTTCTTC
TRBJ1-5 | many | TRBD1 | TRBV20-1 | CSAPGGTGGAENQPQHF | TGCAGTGCCCCAGGAGGGACAGGGGGCGCGGAGAATCAGCCCCAGCATTTT
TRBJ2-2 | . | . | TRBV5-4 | CASSSGRNTGELFF | TGTGCCAGCAGCTCCGGCAGAAACACCGGGGAGCTGTTTTTT
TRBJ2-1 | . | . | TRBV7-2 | CASSYDSFPSSYNEQFF | TGTGCCAGCAGCTATGACTCTTTTCCGAGCTCCTACAATGAGCAGTTCTTC
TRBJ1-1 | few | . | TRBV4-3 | CASSAQGRGVTEAFF | TGCGCCAGCAGCGCTCAGGGTCGCGGTGTCACTGAAGCTTTCTTT
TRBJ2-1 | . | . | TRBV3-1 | CASSQGPESPSRNEQFF | TGTGCCAGCAGCCAGGGACCCGAATCACCTTCTCGAAATGAGCAGTTCTTC
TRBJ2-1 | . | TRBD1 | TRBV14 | CASSQGTGAYNEQFF | TGTGCCAGCAGCCAAGGGACAGGTGCCTACAATGAGCAGTTCTTC
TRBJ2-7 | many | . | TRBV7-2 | CASSLASGVSYEQYF | TGTGCCAGCAGCTTAGCGTCGGGGGTGTCCTACGAGCAGTACTTC
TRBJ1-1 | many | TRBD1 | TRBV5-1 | CASSLTTGDTEAFF | TGCGCCAGCAGCCTCACGACAGGGGACACTGAAGCTTTCTTT
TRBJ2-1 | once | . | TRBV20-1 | CSALPETRAYNEQFF | TGCAGTGCTCTCCCCGAGACACGTGCCTACAATGAGCAGTTCTTC
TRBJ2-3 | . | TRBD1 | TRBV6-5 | CASSYPGQGADF | TGTGCCAGCAGTTACCCGGGACAGGGGGCGGATTTT
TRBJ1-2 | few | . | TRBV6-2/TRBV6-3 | CASSYLHHVGGYTF | TGTGCCAGCAGTTACTTACACCACGTTGGGGGCTACACCTTC
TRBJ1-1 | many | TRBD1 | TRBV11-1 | CASSKTGGTEAFF | TGTGCCAGCAGCAAAACAGGGGGCACTGAAGCTTTCTTT
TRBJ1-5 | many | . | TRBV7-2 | CASRRQNQPQHF | TGTGCCAGCAGAAGACAGAATCAGCCCCAGCATTTT
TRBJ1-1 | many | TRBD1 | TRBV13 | CASSLEGQLNTEAFF | TGTGCCAGCAGCTTAGAGGGACAGCTGAACACTGAAGCTTTCTTT
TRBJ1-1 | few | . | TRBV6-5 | CASSYSRNNEAFF | TGTGCCAGCAGTTACTCGAGAAATAATGAAGCTTTCTTT
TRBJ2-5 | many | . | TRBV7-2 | CASRTQETQYF | TGTGCCAGCAGGACACAAGAGACCCAGTACTTC
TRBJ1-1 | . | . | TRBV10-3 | CAISERGVNTEAFF | TGTGCCATCAGTGAACGGGGGGTGAACACTGAAGCTTTCTTT
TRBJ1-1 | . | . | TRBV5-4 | CASSTGGRVNTEAFF | TGTGCCAGCAGCACGGGTGGCAGAGTGAACACTGAAGCTTTCTTT
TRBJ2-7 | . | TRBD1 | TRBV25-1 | CASSERHRGLDEQYF | TGTGCCAGCAGTGAAAGGCACAGGGGCCTCGACGAGCAGTACTTC
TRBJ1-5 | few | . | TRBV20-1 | CSARSIAGPWEPQHF | TGCAGTGCTAGAAGTATAGCGGGACCGTGGGAGCCCCAGCATTTT
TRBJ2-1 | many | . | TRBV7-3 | CASSRLNDEQFF | TGTGCCAGCAGCCGACTGAATGATGAGCAGTTCTTC
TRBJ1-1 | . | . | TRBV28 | CASTPQVAEAFF | TGTGCCAGCACCCCTCAGGTTGCTGAAGCTTTCTTT
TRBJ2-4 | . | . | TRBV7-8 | CASSLGRRGYF | TGTGCCAGCAGCTTAGGCCGACGGGGGTACTTC
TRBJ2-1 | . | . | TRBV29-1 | CSVATSSYNEQFF | TGCAGCGTTGCTACCAGCTCCTACAATGAGCAGTTCTTC
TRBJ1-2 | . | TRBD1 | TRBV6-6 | CASSSGTGGTF | TGTGCCAGCAGTTCCGGGACAGGGGGCACCTTC
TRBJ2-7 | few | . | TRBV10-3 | CAITKGPLYEQYF | TGTGCCATCACCAAAGGGCCTCTCTACGAGCAGTACTTC
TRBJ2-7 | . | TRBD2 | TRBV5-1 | CASSLTAAGPSEQYF | TGCGCCAGCAGCTTGACCGCAGCGGGGCCGAGCGAGCAGTACTTC
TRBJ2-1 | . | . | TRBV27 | CASSKGRGEQFF | TGTGCCAGCAGTAAGGGACGGGGTGAGCAGTTCTTC
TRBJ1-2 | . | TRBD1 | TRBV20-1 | CSATGGGGGFGYTF | TGCAGTGCTACCGGAGGTGGAGGGGGCTTCGGCTACACCTTC
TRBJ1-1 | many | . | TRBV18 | CASSLMADTEAFF | TGTGCCAGCTCACTCATGGCCGACACTGAAGCTTTCTTT
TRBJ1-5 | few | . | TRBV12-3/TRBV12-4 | CASSLGRNENQPQHF | TGTGCCAGCAGTTTAGGGCGGAATGAGAATCAGCCCCAGCATTTT
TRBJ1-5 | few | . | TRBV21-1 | CASSTRTNQPQHF | TGTGCCAGCAGCACCCGGACTAATCAGCCCCAGCATTTT
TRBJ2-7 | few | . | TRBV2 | CASNAGLRREGQYF | TGTGCCAGCAATGCGGGACTGCGTCGAGAAGGGCAGTACTTC
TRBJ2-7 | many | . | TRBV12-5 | CASGLSADEQYF | TGTGCTAGTGGTTTGAGCGCTGACGAGCAGTACTTC
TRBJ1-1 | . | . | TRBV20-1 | CSASPQSNTEAFF | TGCAGTGCTAGTCCCCAGTCGAACACTGAAGCTTTCTTT
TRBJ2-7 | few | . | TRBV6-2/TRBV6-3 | CASEGRTSYEQYF | TGTGCCAGCGAGGGACGGACCTCCTACGAGCAGTACTTC
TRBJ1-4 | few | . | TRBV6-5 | CASSYEGEKLFF | TGTGCCAGCAGTTACGAGGGCGAAAAACTGTTTTTT
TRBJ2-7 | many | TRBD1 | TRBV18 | CASSPLQGVTDYEQYF | TGTGCCAGCTCACCACTACAGGGGGTAACCGACTACGAGCAGTACTTC
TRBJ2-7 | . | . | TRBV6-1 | CASSGGKIPGHAMSYEQYF | TGTGCCAGCAGTGGGGGAAAGATTCCGGGGCACGCAATGTCCTACGAGCAGTACTTC
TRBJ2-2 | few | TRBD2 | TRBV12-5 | CASGLVQERGFTGELFF | TGTGCTAGTGGTTTGGTACAGGAGCGGGGGTTCACCGGGGAGCTGTTTTTT
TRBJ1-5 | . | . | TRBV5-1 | CASSFDSGGQPQHF | TGCGCCAGCAGCTTCGACAGTGGAGGTCAGCCCCAGCATTTT